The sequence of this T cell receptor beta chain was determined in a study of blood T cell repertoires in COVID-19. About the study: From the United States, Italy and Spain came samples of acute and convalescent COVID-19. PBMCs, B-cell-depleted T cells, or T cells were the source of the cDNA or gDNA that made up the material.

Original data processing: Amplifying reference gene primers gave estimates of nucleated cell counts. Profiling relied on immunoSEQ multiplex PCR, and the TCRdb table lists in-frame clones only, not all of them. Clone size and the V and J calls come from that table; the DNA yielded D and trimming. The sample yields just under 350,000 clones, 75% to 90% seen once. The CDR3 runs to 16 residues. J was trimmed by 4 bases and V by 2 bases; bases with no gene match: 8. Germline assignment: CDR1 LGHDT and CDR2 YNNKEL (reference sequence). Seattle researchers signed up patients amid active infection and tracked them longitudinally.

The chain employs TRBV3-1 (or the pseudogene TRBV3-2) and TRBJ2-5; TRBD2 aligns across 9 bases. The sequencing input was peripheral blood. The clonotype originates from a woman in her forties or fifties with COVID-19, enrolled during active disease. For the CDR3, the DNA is TGTGCCAGCAGCCAACTCCGCGGGAGGGCGATAGAGACCCAGTACTTC. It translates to CASSQLRGRAIETQYF.